The source of this T cell receptor (beta chain) is a study of a mutant IDH1 vaccine in newly diagnosed glioma. Study-wide background: Patients' prior therapy spanned radiotherapy, temozolomide, or both; most underwent both.

TCRdb's table, derived via immunoSEQ multiplex PCR, lists solely in-frame clones and lacks some. The sample records about 38,000 clones, 80% to 95% being singletons. V was trimmed by 6 bases and J by 6 bases, leaving 17 bases between them. This CDR3 contains 14 residues. Germline V gene lookup returns CDR1 MGHRA and CDR2 YSYEKL. The time point is: baseline, week 1 (first vaccination visit). Indicated treatment: pre-vaccination baseline after standard-of-care therapy. New WHO grade 3 or 4 astrocytomas that were IDH1-mutant and ATRX-lost occurred in the donors. The TCR was taken from a man in his late teens or twenties with glioma. This material consisted of PBMCs, taken from a glioma patient treated with radiotherapy, temozolomide or both. The chain couples TRBV4-1 to TRBJ1-1; perhaps TRBD1 as D (6 bases). This CDR3 reads CASRQNRAEAEAFF. DNA for the CDR3: TGCGCCAGCAGGCAAAACAGGGCGGAGGCTGAAGCTTTCTTT.